The 17 T cell receptor beta chains below were found in one sample sequenced in a study of cytomegalovirus exposure and HLA in healthy donors. Primers: 60 Vbeta forward and 13 Jbeta reverse. The repertoire was sequenced with immunoSEQ multiplex PCR; TCRdb's copy has only in-frame clones and lacks some. The sample carries just under 95,000 clones, roughly four fifths recorded once. Sequencing was performed on PBMCs. These receptor sequences come from a woman aged 18-29 years in good health and CMV-seropositive.

The chain joins TRBV19 to TRBJ2-1; 10 bases are shared with TRBD2. Trimming took 7 bases from V and 0 from J; bases not matched to a gene: 9. CDR1 and CDR2 from the germline V gene are LNHDA and SQIVND (reference sequence). This CDR3 is 17 amino acids long. For the CDR3, the DNA is TGTGCCAGTAAAATAGCGGGGGGAAAGAGCTCCTACAATGAGCAGTTCTTC. Protein product: CASKIAGGKSSYNEQFF.

This chain links TRBV6-5 with TRBJ1-4, with D hard to call. Looked up from germline, CDR1 is MNHEY and CDR2 is SVGAGI. V lost 0 bases and J lost 3, with 8 bases in between. The CDR3 extends over 15 amino acids. The CDR3 region has the DNA TGTGCCAGCAGTTACTCATGGAGAGCTAATGAAAAACTGTTTTTT. Translated: CASSYSWRANEKLFF.

The chain recombines TRBV28 with TRBJ1-3, with D possibly matching TRBD1 (6 bases). The germline V gene has CDR1 MDHEN and CDR2 SYDVKM. This CDR3 has 12 amino acids. CDR3 DNA sequence: TGTGGGACCGGGACAAATGGAAACACCATATATTTT. Its translation is CGTGTNGNTIYF.

This clone was observed a handful of times. The chain joins TRBV7-2 to TRBJ1-1; 7 bases line up with TRBD1. Germline CDR1 reads SGHTA; CDR2 reads FQGNSA. Unmatched junction bases numbered 6, after V lost 3 bases and J lost 5 bases. The CDR3 totals 14 residues. The CDR3 loop reads CASSFAQGVTEAFF. The DNA of the CDR3 is TGTGCCAGCAGCTTCGCCCAGGGGGTGACTGAAGCTTTCTTT.

V and J are TRBV5-1 and TRBJ2-7, with D perhaps matching TRBD1 (5 bases). The CDR3 is 15 residues long. V shed 1 base and J shed 2 bases, with 13 bases lying between them. Per the germline V gene, CDR1 is SGHRS and CDR2 is YFSETQ. The CDR3 nucleotides are TGCGCCAGCAGCTTGTCAAGTCAGGGCACCTACGAGCAGTACTTC. Amino acid sequence: CASSLSSQGTYEQYF.

This rearrangement joins TRBV30 to TRBJ2-5; 7 bases agree with TRBD2. This CDR3 is 15 amino acids long. Trimming removed 4 bases from V and 1 base from J; junction bases left unmatched: 9. CDR1 is GTSNPN and CDR2 is SVGIG in the germline V gene (reference sequence). The CDR3, as DNA: TGTGCCTGGATGGGGGGGGGAACGGCCCAAGAGACCCAGTACTTC. Translating it yields CAWMGGGTAQETQYF.

V and J are TRBV6-1 and TRBJ1-1, with D possibly being TRBD1 (6 bases). Germline assignment: CDR1 MNHNS and CDR2 SASEGT. V lost 9 bases to trimming and J lost 1 base, with 15 bases between them. The CDR3 is made up of 14 amino acids. CDR3: CASYLAQGNTEAFF. Here the CDR3 DNA reads TGTGCCAGTTACCTTGCACAGGGGAACACTGAAGCTTTCTTT.

The chain uses TRBV2 and TRBJ1-5, with D possibly being TRBD1 (6 bases). CDR3 length: 15 amino acids. V lost 6 bases to trimming and J lost 0 bases, with 12 bases between them. Per the germline V gene, CDR1 is SNHLY and CDR2 is FYNNEI. The chain's CDR3 is CASRGGQVSNQPQHF. The CDR3, as DNA: TGTGCCAGCAGAGGGGGACAAGTTAGCAATCAGCCCCAGCATTTT.

The chain carries TRBV12-5 and TRBJ2-1; tentatively, D is TRBD2 (6 bases). Germline CDR1 and CDR2: LGHNT and FRNRAP. CDR3 size: 13 residues. With 1 base removed from V and 7 bases from J, the gap between germline ends came to 8 bases. CDR3 DNA sequence: TGTGCTAGTGGTTTGGGGGGGGTGAATGAGCAGTTCTTC. It specifies CASGLGGVNEQFF. Drawing the rest from reference TRBV12-5 and TRBJ2-1, the complete variable domain is DARVTQTPRHKVTEMGQEVTMRCQPILGHNTVFWYRQTMMQGLELLAYFRNRAPLDDSGMPKDRFSAEMPDATLATLKIQPSEPRDSAVYFCASGLGGVNEQFFGPGTRLTVL.

This clone has only one observation. This chain connects TRBV15 to TRBJ2-7; 10 bases match TRBD1. CDR3 length equals 15 residues. CDR1 is LNHNV, CDR2 YYDKDF, per germline (reference sequence). The ends lost 2 bases at V and 3 bases at J; junction bases unmatched: 4. CDR3 nucleotides: TGTGCCACCAGCAGATACCGGGACAGGGGCTACGAGCAGTACTTC. Translating it yields CATSRYRDRGYEQYF.

This chain links TRBV2 with TRBJ1-1; tentative D call: TRBD1 (5 bases). The CDR3 is made up of 14 amino acids. The germline CDR1 and CDR2 sequences are SNHLY and FYNNEI. The V end was cut by 4 bases, the J end by 1 base, with 10 bases between. CDR3 residues: CASSGFRGNTEAFF. In DNA, the CDR3 is TGTGCCAGCAGTGGTTTTAGGGGGAACACTGAAGCTTTCTTT.

In its sample, this clone was seen a few times. V is TRBV18 and J is TRBJ2-2; weak D call: TRBD2 (7 bases). Germline V lookup: CDR1 KGHSH, CDR2 LQKENI. Trimming removed 6 bases from V and 4 bases from J, with 12 bases in between. CDR3 size: 14 residues. The CDR3 here is CASSHREGTGELFF. The CDR3 region has the DNA TGTGCCAGCTCGCACAGGGAGGGCACCGGGGAGCTGTTTTTT.

This rearrangement joins TRBV15 to TRBJ2-2, with 7 bases that match TRBD1. The V and J ends lost 5 bases and 5 bases, in that order; junction bases with no gene match: 5. Germline lookup yields CDR1 LNHNV and CDR2 YYDKDF (reference sequence). This CDR3 region has 14 residues. The CDR3 is CATSHRDSTGELFF. CDR3 coding DNA: TGTGCCACCAGCCACCGGGACAGTACCGGGGAGCTGTTTTTT. Full variable domain (missing parts from reference TRBV15 and TRBJ2-2): DAMVIQNPRYQVTQFGKPVTLSCSQTLNHNVMYWYQQKSSQAPKLLFHYYDKDFNNEADTPDNFQSRRPNTSFCFLDIRSPGLGDTAMYLCATSHRDSTGELFFGEGSRLTVL.

This clone was recorded a few times. The chain is built from TRBV29-1 and TRBJ1-1, with D perhaps matching TRBD1 (5 bases). The CDR3 has 10 amino acids. In germline, CDR1 is SQVTM, CDR2 ANQGSEA. The CDR3 reads CSGVEGLAFF. The CDR3 DNA reads TGCAGTGGTGTGGAGGGGTTAGCTTTCTTT.

This chain links TRBV14 with TRBJ2-7; 12 bases are shared with TRBD1. This CDR3 spans 16 amino acids. V shed 2 bases and J 5 bases; nucleotides not matched to a gene: 7. In germline, CDR1 is SGHDN, CDR2 FVKESK. The CDR3 reads CASSQRPGTGGHEQYF. The CDR3 DNA sequence: TGTGCCAGCAGCCAACGACCCGGGACAGGGGGCCACGAGCAGTACTTC.

The CDR3, as DNA: TGTGCCAGCAGAGTATCTAGCGGGAGAATGACAGATACGCAGTATTTT. This codes for CASRVSSGRMTDTQYF. The chain uses TRBV2 and TRBJ2-3, with 10 bases fitting TRBD2. V shed 6 bases and J 3 bases; nucleotides not matched to a gene: 9. The CDR3 is 16 residues long. Germline V gene sequence: CDR1 SNHLY, CDR2 FYNNEI.

The chain uses TRBV7-8 and TRBJ2-1, with 9 bases fitting TRBD2. V shed 4 bases and J 0 bases; nucleotides not matched to a gene: 4. Germline V CDR1 and CDR2: SGHVS, FQNEAQ. The CDR3 sequence is 16 residues long. In nucleotides, the CDR3 is TGTGCCAGCAGCTGGATTAGCGGGAGCTCCTACAATGAGCAGTTCTTC. Translated, it gives CASSWISGSSYNEQFF.